One TCR beta chain is described in this entry. A second roughly 7 to 12 cycle PCR used barcoded and J-beta primers. In TCRdb, the 5' RACE reads were re-called with MiXCR into one record per CDR3 protein. This sample has 850,000 to 1,000,000 distinct CDR3 sequences, with about 48% found just once. This specimen comes from a study of blood T cells in healthy people across ages. This CDR3 is built from 13 residues. Germline CDR1 ENHRY, CDR2 SYGVKD. The V segment lost 2 bases and the J segment 8 bases; nucleotides outside the gene matches: 5. Sequenced material: blood. This clonotype originated in a man aged 25 to 40 in good health. The chain employs TRBV10-3 and TRBJ1-1; 7 nucleotides line up with TRBD1. CDR3 protein: CAISEAETGEAFF. As DNA, the CDR3 is TGTGCCATCAGTGAGGCCGAGACAGGGGAAGCTTTCTTT.